The sample holds one count of the clone carrying this T cell receptor (beta chain). Primers: 60 Vbeta forward and 13 Jbeta reverse. Sequenced by immunoSEQ multiplex PCR; TCRdb stores in-frame clones only, minus some. The table lists about 120,000 clones, around 60% of them singletons, with roughly 10% in the top ten. This CDR3 is built from 15 residues. Germline values: CDR1 MNHNS, CDR2 SASEGT. The J segment lost 4 bases and the V segment lost 6 bases, leaving 7 bases of the junction unmatched. This specimen comes from a study of cytomegalovirus exposure and HLA in healthy donors. This clonotype originated in a man between 35 and 55 years old in good health and CMV-seropositive. This chain joins TRBV6-1 and TRBJ2-7; TRBD2 agrees at 12 bases. Sequencing was performed on PBMCs. The CDR3 loop reads CASRLAGGLIYEQYF. CDR3 DNA: TGTGCCAGCAGACTAGCGGGGGGCCTTATATACGAGCAGTACTTC.